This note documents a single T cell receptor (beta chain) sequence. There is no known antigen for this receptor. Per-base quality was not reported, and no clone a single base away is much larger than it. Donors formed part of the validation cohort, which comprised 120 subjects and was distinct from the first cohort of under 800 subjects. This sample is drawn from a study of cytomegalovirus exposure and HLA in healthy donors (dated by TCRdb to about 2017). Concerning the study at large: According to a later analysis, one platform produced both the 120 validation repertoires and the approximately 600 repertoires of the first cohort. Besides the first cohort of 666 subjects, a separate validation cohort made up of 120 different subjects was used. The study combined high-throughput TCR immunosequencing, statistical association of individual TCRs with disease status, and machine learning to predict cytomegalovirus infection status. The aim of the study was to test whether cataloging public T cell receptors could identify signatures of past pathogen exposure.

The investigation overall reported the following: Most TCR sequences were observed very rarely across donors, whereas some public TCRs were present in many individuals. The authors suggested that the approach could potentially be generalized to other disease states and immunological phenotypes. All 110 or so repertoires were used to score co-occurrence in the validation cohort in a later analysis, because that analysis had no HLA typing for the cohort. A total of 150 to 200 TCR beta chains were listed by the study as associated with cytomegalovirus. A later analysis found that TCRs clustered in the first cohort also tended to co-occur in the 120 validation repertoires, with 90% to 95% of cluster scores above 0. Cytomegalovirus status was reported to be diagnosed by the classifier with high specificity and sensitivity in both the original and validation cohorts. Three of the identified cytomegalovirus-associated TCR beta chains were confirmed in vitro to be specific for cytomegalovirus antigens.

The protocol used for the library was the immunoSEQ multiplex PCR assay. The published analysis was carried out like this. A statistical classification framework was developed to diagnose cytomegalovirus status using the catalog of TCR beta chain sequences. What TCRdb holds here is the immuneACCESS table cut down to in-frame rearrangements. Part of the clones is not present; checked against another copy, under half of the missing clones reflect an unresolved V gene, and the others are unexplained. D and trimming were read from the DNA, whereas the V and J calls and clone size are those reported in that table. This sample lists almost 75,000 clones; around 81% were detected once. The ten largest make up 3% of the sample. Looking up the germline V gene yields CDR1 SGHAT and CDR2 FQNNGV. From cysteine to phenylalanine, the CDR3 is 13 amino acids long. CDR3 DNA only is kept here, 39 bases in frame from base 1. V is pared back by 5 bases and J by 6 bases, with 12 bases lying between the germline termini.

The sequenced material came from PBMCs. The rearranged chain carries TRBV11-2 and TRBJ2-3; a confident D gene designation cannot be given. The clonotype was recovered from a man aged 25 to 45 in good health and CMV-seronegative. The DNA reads TGTGCCAGCAGCCTAAGAAGAGAGGATACGCAGTATTTT. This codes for CASSLRREDTQYF. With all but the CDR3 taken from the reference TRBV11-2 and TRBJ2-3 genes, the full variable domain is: EAGVAQSPRYKIIEKRQSVAFWCNPISGHATLYWYQQILGQGPKLLIQFQNNGVVDDSQLPKDRFSAERLKGVDSTLKIQPAKLEDSAVYLCASSLRREDTQYFGPGTRLTVL.